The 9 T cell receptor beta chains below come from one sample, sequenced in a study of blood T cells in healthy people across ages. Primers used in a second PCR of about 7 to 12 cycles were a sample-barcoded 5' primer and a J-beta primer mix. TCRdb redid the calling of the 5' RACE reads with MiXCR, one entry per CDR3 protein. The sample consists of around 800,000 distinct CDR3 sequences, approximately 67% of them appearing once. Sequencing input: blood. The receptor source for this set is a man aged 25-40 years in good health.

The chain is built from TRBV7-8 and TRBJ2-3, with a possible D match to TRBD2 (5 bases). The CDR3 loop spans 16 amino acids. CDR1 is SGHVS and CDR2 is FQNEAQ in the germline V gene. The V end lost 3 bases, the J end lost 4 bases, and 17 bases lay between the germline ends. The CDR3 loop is CASSLAGLTRADTQYF. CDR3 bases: TGTGCCAGCAGCTTGGCAGGACTGACGAGGGCAGATACGCAGTATTTT.

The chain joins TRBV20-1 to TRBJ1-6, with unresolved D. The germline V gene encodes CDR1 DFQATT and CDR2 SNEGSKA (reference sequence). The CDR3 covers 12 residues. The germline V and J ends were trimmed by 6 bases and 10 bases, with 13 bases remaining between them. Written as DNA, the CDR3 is TGCAGTGCGGTACCAAAGGGCTCACCCCTCCACTTT. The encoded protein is CSAVPKGSPLHF.

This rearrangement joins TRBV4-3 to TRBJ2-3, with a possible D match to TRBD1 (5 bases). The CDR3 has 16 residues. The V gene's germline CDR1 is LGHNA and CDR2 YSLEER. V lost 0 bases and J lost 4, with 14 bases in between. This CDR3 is CASSQDIREIPDTQYF. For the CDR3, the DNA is TGCGCCAGCAGCCAAGATATCAGGGAAATCCCAGATACGCAGTATTTT.

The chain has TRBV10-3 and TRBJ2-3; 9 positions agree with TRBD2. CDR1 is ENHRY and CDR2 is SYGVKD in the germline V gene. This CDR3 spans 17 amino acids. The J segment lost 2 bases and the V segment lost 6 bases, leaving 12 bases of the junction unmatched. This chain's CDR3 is CAIRGAGGIYNTDTQYF. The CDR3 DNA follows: TGTGCCATCAGGGGCGCGGGGGGGATCTATAACACAGATACGCAGTATTTT.

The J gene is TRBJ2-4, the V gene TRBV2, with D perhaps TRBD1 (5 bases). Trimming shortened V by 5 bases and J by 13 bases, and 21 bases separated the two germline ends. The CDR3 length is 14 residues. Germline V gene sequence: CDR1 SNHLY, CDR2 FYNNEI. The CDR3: CASSSDTQDSEQYF. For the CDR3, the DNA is TGTGCCAGCAGTTCGGACACGCAGGATTCAGAGCAGTACTTC.

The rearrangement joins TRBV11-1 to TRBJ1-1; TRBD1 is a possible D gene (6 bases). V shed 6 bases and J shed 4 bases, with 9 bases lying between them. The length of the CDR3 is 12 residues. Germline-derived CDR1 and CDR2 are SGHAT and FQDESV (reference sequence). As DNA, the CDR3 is TGTGCCAGCAGGAACAGGGCCACTGAAGCTTTCTTT. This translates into CASRNRATEAFF. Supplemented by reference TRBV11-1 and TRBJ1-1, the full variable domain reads EAEVAQSPRYKITEKSQAVAFWCDPISGHATLYWYRQILGQGPELLVQFQDESVVDDSQLPKDRFSAERLKGVDSTLKIQPAELGDSAMYLCASRNRATEAFFGQGTRLTVV.

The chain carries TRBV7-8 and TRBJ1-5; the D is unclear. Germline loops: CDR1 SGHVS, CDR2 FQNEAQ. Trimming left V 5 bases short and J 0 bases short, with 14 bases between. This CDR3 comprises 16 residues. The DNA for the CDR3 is TGTGCCAGCAGCCTCTGGACGATAGATAGCAATCAGCCCCAGCATTTT. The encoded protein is CASSLWTIDSNQPQHF.

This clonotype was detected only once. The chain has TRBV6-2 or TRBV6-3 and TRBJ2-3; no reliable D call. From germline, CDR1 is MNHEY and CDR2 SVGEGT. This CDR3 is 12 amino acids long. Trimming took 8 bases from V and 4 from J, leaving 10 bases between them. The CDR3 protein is CASFGWPDTQYF. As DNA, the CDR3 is TGTGCCAGCTTCGGGTGGCCAGATACGCAGTATTTT.

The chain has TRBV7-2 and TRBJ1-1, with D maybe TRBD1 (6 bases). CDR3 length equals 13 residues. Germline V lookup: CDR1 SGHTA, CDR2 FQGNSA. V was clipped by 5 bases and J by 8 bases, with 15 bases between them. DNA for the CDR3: TGTGCCAGCAGCCAACAGGGTGGGGGGGAAGCTTTCTTT. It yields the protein CASSQQGGGEAFF. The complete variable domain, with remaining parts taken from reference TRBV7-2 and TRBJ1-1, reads GAGVSQSPSNKVTEKGKDVELRCDPISGHTALYWYRQSLGQGLEFLIYFQGNSAPDKSGLPSDRFSAERTGGSVSTLTIQRTQQEDSAVYLCASSQQGGGEAFFGQGTRLTVV.